The clone carrying this T cell receptor beta chain was detected ten times or more. Its target is unknown. The CDR3 extends over 14 amino acids. Trimming removed 0 bases from V and 4 bases from J; junction bases left unmatched: 3. The germline CDR1 and CDR2 sequences are LGHNA and YSLEER. Using its own MiXCR run on the 5' RACE reads, TCRdb lists one record per CDR3 protein. Of under 300,000 distinct CDR3 sequences in the sample, 15% to 20% are singletons; the top ten hold about a fifth. This record belongs to a study of T-cell memory formation after mild COVID-19. Findings and limits, study-wide: Of the contracting clones, CD4+ ones lay mainly in CM and EM, and CD8+ ones in EMRA. Nothing confirmed that second-wave clones peaking on day 37 were specific for SARS-CoV-2. The study detected some responding clones in pre-infection memory, suggesting cross-reactive memory joined. Day 15 to 85 contracting clones showed balanced CD4/CD8; day 15 to 37 expanders favored CD4+.

The V and J genes are TRBV4-3 and TRBJ2-7, with 7 bases matching TRBD1. Sample: PBMCs or a T cell subset sorted from them (not recorded which). The TCR originated in a man younger than 35 who had mild COVID-19 (a few samples of this study predate the infection). Cell type and time point are not known. Written as DNA, the CDR3 is TGCGCCAGCAGCCAAGATTGGACAGGTTACGAGCAGTACTTC. This translates into CASSQDWTGYEQYF.